The sequence of this TCR beta chain was determined in a study of T cell repertoires in cytomegalovirus infection. About the study: Carrying CMV and the relevant HLA type showed in public TCR beta signatures. Study-level points and caveats: CMV-specific HLA-C-restricted TCR beta clonotypes dominated the ex vivo response.

In this sample, this clonotype turned up a few times. What it recognizes is unknown. Deletions cut 6 bases from V and 10 bases from J, with 16 bases between. The CDR3 loop spans 12 amino acids. In germline, CDR1 is SGHRS, CDR2 YFSETQ. Each CDR3 protein gets one entry after TCRdb re-called the reads with MiXCR. Here the sample spans approximately 550,000 distinct CDR3 sequences, 16% being singletons. The sequencing input was CD8+ T cells from PBMCs. V and J are TRBV5-1 and TRBJ1-1; maybe TRBD1 (6 bases). The receptor's source is a human donor in good health (CMV status not recorded). Some clones in this sample may be carry-over from other donors' samples. Here the CDR3 DNA reads TGCGCCAGCACGCTCGCGGGGGCGGGAGCTTTCTTT. Residues: CASTLAGAGAFF.